This is a list of T cell receptor beta chains from one sample in a study of T-cell memory formation after mild COVID-19. TCRdb re-derived calls from the 5' RACE reads in MiXCR, one entry per CDR3 protein. The data contain fewer than 250,000 distinct CDR3 sequences, around 30% of them seen just once; the ten biggest clones take up over 9.5%. The specimen sequenced was PBMCs or a T cell subset sorted from them (not recorded which). The receptors originated from an adult woman who had mild COVID-19 (a few samples of this study predate the infection). Cell type and time point are not known. Each CDR3 is given with its conserved first and last residue. D genes are given only for firm matches. Not every row has a clone size; where given, it reads once, few, many or a size class.

j_call clone_size cdr3_length d_call v_call cdr3_nt cdr3_aa
TRBJ1-1 NA 14 NA TRBV2 TGTGCCAGCAGTGCTGCCAGGACGAACACTGAAGCTTTCTTT CASSAARTNTEAFF
TRBJ1-4 many 14 NA TRBV27 TGTGCCAGCAGTCCCCTGTTGATGGCGGAAAAACTGTTTTTT CASSPLLMAEKLFF
TRBJ2-2 few 12 NA TRBV7-9 TGTGCCAGCAGACAGGCGATCGGGGAGCTGTTTTTT CASRQAIGELFF
TRBJ1-1 NA 11 NA TRBV11-2 TGTGCCAGCAGCTTAGAGGCCGGAGCTTTCTTT CASSLEAGAFF
TRBJ1-1 few 17 NA TRBV5-1 TGCGCCAGCAGCTTGGAGCCCTCCAGCGGATACAGCACTGAAGCTTTCTTT CASSLEPSSGYSTEAFF
TRBJ2-7 few 14 NA TRBV30 TGTGCCTGGAGCGGGGGTGTGTCGTATCGCGAGCAGTACTTC CAWSGGVSYREQYF
TRBJ2-7 many 13 NA TRBV12-3/TRBV12-4 TGTGCCAGCAGCTTAGCGCCGTCCTACGAGCAGTACTTC CASSLAPSYEQYF
TRBJ1-2 NA 11 TRBD1 TRBV19 TGTGGGGCTACAGGGGGCGATGGCTACACCTTC CGATGGDGYTF
TRBJ1-5 NA 14 NA TRBV6-5 TGTGCCAGCCAACAGGGCCCTAGCAATCAGCCCCAGCATTTT CASQQGPSNQPQHF
TRBJ2-1 few 19 TRBD2 TRBV15 TGTGCCACCAGCAATCCCGGGACTAGCGGGGGGGTAAACAATGTTGGGCAGTTCTTC CATSNPGTSGGVNNVGQFF
TRBJ2-7 many 14 TRBD1 TRBV12-3/TRBV12-4 TGTGCCAGCAGTCCGACCGGGACAGGGCGCGAGCAGTACTTC CASSPTGTGREQYF